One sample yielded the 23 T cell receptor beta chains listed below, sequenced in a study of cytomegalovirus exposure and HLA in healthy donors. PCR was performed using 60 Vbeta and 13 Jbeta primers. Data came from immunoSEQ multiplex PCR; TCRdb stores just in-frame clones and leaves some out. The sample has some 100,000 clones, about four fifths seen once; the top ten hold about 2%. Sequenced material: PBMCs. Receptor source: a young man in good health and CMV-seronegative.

The CDR3 DNA reads TGTGCCAGCAGTCAAGTCGAGGGGAACACCGGGGAGCTGTTTTTT. Translation gives CASSQVEGNTGELFF. The chain links TRBV6-1 to TRBJ2-2; tentative D call: TRBD2 (5 bases). The ends were cut back, 5 bases at V and 1 base at J, with 11 bases in the middle. This CDR3 has 15 residues. The germline CDR1 and CDR2 sequences are MNHNS and SASEGT.

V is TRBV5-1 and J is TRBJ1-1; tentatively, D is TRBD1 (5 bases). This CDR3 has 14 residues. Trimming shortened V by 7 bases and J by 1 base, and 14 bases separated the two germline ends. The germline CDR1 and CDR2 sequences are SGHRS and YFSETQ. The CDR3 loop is CASSRGTANTEAFF. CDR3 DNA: TGCGCCAGCTCACGGGGGACGGCGAACACTGAAGCTTTCTTT.

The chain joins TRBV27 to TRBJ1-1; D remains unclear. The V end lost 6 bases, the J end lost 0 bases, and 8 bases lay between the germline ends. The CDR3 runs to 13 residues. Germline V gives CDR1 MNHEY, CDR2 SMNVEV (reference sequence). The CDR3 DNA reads TGTGCCAGCAGGACAACTTTGAACACTGAAGCTTTCTTT. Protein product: CASRTTLNTEAFF.

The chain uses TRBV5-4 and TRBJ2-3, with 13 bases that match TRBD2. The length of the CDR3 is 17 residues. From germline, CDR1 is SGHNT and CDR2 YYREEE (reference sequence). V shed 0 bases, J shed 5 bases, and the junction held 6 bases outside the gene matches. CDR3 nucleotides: TGTGCCAGCAGCTTGGGGACTAGCGGGAGACGATTAGATACGCAGTATTTT. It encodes CASSLGTSGRRLDTQYF.

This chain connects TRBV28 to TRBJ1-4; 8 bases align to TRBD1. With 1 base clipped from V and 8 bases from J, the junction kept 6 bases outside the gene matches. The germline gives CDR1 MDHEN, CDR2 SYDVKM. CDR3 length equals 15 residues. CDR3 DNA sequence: TGTGCCAGCAGTTTATTCAGGGGGCAGGGAGAAAAACTGTTTTTT. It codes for CASSLFRGQGEKLFF.

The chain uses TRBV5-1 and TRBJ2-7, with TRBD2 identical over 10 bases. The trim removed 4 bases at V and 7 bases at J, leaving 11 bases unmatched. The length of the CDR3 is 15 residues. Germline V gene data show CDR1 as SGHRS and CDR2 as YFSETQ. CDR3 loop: CASSPSGTSVGEQYF. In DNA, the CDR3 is TGCGCCAGCAGCCCCTCCGGGACTAGCGTTGGAGAGCAGTACTTC.

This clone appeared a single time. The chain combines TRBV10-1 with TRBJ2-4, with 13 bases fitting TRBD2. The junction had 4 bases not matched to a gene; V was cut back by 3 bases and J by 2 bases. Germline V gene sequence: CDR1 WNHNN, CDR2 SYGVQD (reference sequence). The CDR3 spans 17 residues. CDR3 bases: TGCGCCAGCAGTGAAGGGACTAGCGGGAATACCAAAAACATTCAGTACTTC. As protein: CASSEGTSGNTKNIQYF.

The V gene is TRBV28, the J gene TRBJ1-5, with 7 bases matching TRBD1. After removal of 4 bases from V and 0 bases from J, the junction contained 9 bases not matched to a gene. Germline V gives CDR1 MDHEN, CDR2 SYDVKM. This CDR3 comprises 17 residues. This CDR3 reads CASSSGGSGHSNQPQHF. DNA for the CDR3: TGTGCCAGCAGTTCAGGGGGATCGGGTCATAGCAATCAGCCCCAGCATTTT.

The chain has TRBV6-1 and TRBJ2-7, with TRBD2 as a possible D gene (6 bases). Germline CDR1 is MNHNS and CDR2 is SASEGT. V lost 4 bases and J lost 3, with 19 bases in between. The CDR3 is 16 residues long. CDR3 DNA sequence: TGTGCCAGCAGTGGTCCCGGGACTTTTTTCGACTACGAGCAGTACTTC. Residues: CASSGPGTFFDYEQYF.

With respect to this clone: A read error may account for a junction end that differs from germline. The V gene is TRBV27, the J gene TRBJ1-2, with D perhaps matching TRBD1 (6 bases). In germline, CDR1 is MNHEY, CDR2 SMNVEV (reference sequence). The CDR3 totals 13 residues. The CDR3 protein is CASSLVPTGDPAF. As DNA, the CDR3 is TGTGCCAGCAGTTTAGTCCCGACAGGCGATCCAGCCTTC.

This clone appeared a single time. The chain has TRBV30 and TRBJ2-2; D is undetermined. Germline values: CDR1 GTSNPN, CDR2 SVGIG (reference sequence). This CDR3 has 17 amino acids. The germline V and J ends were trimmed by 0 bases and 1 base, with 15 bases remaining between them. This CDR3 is CAWSVAGLQQNTGELFF. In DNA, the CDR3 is TGTGCCTGGAGTGTGGCAGGCCTACAACAGAACACCGGGGAGCTGTTTTTT.

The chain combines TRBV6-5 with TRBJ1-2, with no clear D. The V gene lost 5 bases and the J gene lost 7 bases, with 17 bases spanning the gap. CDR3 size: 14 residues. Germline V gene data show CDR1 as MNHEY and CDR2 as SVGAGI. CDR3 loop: CASSAPREFSGYTF. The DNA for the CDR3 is TGTGCCAGCAGTGCCCCCCGGGAGTTTTCTGGCTACACCTTC.

The CDR3 loop is CASSRTGASTEAFF. For the CDR3, the DNA is TGTGCCAGCAGCCGTACAGGGGCCAGCACTGAAGCTTTCTTT. The chain employs TRBV6-1 and TRBJ1-1; the match to TRBD1 covers 7 bases. Per the germline V gene, CDR1 is MNHNS and CDR2 is SASEGT. The CDR3 loop spans 14 amino acids. V shed 6 bases, J shed 4 bases, and the junction held 8 bases outside the gene matches.

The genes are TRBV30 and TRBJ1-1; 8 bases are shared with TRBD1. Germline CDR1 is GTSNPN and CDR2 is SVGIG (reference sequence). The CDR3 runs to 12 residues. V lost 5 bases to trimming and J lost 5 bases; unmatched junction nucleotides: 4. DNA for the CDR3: TGTGCCTGGTCCCGGGACAGGACTGAAGCTTTCTTT. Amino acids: CAWSRDRTEAFF.

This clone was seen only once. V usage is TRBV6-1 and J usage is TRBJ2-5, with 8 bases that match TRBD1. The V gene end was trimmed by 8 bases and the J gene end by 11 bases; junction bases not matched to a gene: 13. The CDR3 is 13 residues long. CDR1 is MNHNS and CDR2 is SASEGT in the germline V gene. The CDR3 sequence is CASPGRGLGEQYF. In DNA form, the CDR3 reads TGTGCCAGCCCCGGCAGGGGGCTTGGGGAGCAGTACTTC.

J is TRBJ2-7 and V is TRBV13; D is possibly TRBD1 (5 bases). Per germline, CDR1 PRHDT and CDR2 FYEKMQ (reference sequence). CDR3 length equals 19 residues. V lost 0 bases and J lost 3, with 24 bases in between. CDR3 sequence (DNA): TGTGCCAGCAGCTTAGGTGGCAGGGTACGTTCGCCAGGTAACTACGAGCAGTACTTC. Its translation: CASSLGGRVRSPGNYEQYF.

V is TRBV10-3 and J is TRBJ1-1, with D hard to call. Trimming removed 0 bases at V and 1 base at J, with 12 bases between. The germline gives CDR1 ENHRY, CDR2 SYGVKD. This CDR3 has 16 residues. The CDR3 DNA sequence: TGTGCCATCAGTGAGTCAGGGAGGAGGAAGAACACTGAAGCTTTCTTT. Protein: CAISESGRRKNTEAFF.

CDR3 amino acids: CASSLSSRQTEAFF. CDR3 bases: TGTGCCAGCAGTTTATCTTCGAGACAGACTGAAGCTTTCTTT. The chain carries TRBV28 and TRBJ1-1, with a tentative D call TRBD1 (5 bases). Between the trimmed V and J ends, which lost 1 base and 5 bases, there was a span of 11 bases. From germline, CDR1 is MDHEN and CDR2 SYDVKM. The CDR3 consists of 14 residues.

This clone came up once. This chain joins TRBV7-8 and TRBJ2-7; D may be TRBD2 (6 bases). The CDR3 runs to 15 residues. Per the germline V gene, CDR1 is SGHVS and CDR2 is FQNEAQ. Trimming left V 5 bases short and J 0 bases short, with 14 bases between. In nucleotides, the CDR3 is TGTGCCAGCAGCCCCCCGGGACTTGGCTCCTACGAGCAGTACTTC. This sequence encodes CASSPPGLGSYEQYF.

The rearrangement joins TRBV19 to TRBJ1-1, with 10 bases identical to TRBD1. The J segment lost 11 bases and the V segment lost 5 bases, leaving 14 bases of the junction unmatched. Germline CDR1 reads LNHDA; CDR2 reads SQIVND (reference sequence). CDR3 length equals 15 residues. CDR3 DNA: TGTGCCAGTAGTCTTGGGAGGGGGACAGGGGCATTGGCTTTCTTT. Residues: CASSLGRGTGALAFF.

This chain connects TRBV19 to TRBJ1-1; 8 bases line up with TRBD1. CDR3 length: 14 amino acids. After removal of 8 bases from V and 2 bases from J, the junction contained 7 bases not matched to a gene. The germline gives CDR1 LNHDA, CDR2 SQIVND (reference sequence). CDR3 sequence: CASHRTGINTEAFF. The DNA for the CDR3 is TGTGCCAGTCATCGGACAGGGATTAACACTGAAGCTTTCTTT.

CDR3 nucleotides: TGCAGCGTTATTCGGACACTTCAAGAGACCCAGTACTTC. Residues: CSVIRTLQETQYF. The chain uses TRBV29-1 and TRBJ2-5, with D possibly being TRBD1 (5 bases). This CDR3 is built from 13 residues. Germline V gives CDR1 SQVTM, CDR2 ANQGSEA. Trimming took 5 bases from V and 2 from J, leaving 12 bases between them.

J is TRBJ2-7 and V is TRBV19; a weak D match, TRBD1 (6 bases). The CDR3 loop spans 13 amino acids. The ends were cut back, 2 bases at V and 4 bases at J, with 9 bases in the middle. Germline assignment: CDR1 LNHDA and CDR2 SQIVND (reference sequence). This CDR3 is CASSIQGMYEQYF. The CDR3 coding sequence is TGTGCCAGTAGTATACAGGGGATGTACGAGCAGTACTTC.